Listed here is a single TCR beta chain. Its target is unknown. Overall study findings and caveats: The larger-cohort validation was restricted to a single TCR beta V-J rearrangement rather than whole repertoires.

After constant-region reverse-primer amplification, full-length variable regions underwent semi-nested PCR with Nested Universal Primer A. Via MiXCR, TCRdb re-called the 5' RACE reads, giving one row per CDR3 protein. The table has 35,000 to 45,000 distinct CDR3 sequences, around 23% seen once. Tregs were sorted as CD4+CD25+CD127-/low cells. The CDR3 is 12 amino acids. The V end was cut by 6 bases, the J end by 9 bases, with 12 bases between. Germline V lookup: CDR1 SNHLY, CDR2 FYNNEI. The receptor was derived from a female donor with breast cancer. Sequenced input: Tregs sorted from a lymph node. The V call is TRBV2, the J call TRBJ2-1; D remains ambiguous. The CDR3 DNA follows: TGTGCCAGCAGCAAACCCGAACCTGAGCAGTTCTTC. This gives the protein CASSKPEPEQFF.